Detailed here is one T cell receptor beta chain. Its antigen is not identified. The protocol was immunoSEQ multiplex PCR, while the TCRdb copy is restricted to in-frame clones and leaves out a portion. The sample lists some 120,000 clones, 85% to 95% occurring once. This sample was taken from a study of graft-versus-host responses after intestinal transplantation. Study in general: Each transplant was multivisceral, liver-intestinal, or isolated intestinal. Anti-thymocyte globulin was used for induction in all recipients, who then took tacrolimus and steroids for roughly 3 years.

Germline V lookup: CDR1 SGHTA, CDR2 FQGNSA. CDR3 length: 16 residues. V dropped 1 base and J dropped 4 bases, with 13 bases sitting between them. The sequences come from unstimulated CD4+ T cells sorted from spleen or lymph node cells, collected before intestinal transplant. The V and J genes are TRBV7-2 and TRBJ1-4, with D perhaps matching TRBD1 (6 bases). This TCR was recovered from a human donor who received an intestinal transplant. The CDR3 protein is CASSLVGGADNEKLFF. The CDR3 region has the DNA TGTGCCAGCAGCTTAGTCGGGGGGGCGGATAATGAAAAACTGTTTTTT.